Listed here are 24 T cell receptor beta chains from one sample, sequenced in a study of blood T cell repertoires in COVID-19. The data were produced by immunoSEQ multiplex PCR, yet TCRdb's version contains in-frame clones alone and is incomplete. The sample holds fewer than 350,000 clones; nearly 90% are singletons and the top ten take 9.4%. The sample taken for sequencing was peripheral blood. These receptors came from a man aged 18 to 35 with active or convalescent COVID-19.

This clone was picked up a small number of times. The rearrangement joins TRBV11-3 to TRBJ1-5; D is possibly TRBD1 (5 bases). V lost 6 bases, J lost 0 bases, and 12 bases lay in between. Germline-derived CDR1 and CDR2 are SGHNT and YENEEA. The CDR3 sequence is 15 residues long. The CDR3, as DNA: TGTGCCAGCAGATCCAGGGTACATAGCAATCAGCCCCAGCATTTT. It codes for CASRSRVHSNQPQHF.

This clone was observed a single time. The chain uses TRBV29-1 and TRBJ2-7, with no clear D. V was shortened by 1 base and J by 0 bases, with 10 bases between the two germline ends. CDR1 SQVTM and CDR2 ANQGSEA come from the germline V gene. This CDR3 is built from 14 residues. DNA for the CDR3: TGCAGCGTTGAAGGTCTAGAGAGCTCCTACGAGCAGTACTTC. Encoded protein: CSVEGLESSYEQYF.

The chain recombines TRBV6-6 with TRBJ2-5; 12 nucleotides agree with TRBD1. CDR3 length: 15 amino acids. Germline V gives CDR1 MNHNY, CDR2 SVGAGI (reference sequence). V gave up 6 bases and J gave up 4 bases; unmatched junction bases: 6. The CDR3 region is CASRRDRGPGETQYF. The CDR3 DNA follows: TGTGCCAGCAGGCGGGACAGGGGGCCAGGAGAGACCCAGTACTTC.

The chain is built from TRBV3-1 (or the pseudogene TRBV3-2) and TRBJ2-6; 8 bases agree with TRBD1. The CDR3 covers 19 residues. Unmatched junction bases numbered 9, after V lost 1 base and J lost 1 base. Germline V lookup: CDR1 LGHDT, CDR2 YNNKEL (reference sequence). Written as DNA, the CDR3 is TGTGCCAGCAGCCAAGGAAGTGGACAGGGTCTGTCTGGGGCCAACGTCCTGACTTTC. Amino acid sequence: CASSQGSGQGLSGANVLTF.

The CDR3 region is CASSPMGGTEAFF. CDR3 nucleotide sequence: TGTGCCAGTAGTCCCATGGGGGGGACTGAAGCTTTCTTT. This chain uses TRBV19 with TRBJ1-1, with a tentative D call TRBD1 (5 bases). CDR3 length: 13 residues. Between the trimmed V and J ends, which lost 5 bases and 5 bases, there was a span of 12 bases. Per the germline V gene, CDR1 is LNHDA and CDR2 is SQIVND (reference sequence).

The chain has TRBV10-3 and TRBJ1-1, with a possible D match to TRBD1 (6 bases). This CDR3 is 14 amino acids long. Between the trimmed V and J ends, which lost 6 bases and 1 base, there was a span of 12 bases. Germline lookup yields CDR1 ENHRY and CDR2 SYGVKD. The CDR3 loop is CAISGQGPNTEAFF. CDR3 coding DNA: TGTGCCATCAGCGGCCAGGGGCCGAACACTGAAGCTTTCTTT.

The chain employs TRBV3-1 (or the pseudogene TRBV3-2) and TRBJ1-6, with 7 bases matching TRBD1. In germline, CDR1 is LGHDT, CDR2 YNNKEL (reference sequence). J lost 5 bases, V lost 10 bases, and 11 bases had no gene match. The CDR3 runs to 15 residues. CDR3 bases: TGTGCCACTACCGACAGGGCCTTTGATAATTCACCCCTCCACTTT. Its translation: CATTDRAFDNSPLHF.

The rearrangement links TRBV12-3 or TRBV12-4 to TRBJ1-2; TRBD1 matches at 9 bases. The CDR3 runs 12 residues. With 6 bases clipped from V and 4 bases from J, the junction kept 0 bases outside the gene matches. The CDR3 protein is CASRQGAYGYTF. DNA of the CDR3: TGTGCCAGCAGACAGGGGGCCTATGGCTACACCTTC.

CDR3 sequence: CASSSGDLSEQYF. The CDR3 bases are TGTGCCAGCAGCTCAGGCGACCTCTCCGAGCAGTACTTC. This chain joins TRBV5-4 and TRBJ2-7; D call uncertain. Germline V gives CDR1 SGHNT, CDR2 YYREEE (reference sequence). This CDR3 is 13 amino acids long. V was clipped by 3 bases and J by 6 bases, with 13 bases between them.

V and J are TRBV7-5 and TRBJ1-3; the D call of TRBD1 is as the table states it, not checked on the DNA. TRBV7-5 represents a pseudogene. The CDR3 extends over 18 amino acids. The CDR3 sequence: CARSPAPGQLLNGNTIYF. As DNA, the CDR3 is TGTGCCAGAAGCCCAGCACCGGGACAGCTATTAAATGGAAACACCATATATTTT.

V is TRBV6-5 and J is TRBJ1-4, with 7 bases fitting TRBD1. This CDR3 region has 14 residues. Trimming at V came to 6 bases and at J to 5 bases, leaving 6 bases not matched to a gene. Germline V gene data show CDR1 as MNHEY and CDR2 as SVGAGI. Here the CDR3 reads CASRQQGRNEKLFF. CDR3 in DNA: TGTGCCAGCAGACAACAGGGGAGAAATGAAAAACTGTTTTTT.

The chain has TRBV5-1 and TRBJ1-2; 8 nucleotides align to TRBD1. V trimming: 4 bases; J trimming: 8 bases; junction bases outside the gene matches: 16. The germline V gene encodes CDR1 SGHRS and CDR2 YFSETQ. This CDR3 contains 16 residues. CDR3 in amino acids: CASSTAGRQGAGGYTF. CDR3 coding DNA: TGCGCCAGCAGCACCGCGGGTCGGCAGGGGGCAGGAGGCTACACCTTC.

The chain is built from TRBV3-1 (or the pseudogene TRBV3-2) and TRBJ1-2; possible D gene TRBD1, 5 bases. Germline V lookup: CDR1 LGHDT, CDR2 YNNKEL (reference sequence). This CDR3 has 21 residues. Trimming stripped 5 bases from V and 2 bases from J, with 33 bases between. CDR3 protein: CASSDPGLDHATSSVNYGYTF. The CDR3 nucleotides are TGTGCCAGCAGCGACCCGGGACTGGATCACGCCACCTCTTCAGTAAACTATGGCTACACCTTC.

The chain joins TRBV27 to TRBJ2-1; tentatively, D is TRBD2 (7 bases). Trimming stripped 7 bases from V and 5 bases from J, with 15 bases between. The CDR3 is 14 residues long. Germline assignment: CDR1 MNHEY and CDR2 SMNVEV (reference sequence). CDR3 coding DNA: TGTGCCAGCACCCCCGGGGGGCCAGACAATGAGCAGTTCTTC. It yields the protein CASTPGGPDNEQFF.

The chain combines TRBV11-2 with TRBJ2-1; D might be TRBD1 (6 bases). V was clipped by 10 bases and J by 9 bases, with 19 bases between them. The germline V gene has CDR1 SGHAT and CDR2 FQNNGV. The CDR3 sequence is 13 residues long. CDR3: CATRDIPRFEQFF. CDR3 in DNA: TGTGCCACCCGGGACATCCCTCGATTTGAGCAGTTCTTC.

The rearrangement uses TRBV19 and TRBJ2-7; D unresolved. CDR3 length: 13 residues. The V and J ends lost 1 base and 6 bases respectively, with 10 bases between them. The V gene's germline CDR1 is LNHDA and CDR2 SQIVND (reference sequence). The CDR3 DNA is TGTGCCAGTAGTATAGTGTACCAACTCGAGCAGTACTTC. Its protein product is CASSIVYQLEQYF.

In DNA, the CDR3 is TGTGCCAGCAGCGAGAGAACCCTGTCGCTAGCGGGGAACAATGAGCAGTTCTTC. This gives the protein CASSERTLSLAGNNEQFF. The chain links TRBV9 to TRBJ2-1, with 9 bases matching TRBD2. The CDR3 has 18 amino acids. The V gene end was trimmed by 3 bases and the J gene end by 5 bases; junction bases not matched to a gene: 15. Per the germline V gene, CDR1 is SGDLS and CDR2 is YYNGEE.

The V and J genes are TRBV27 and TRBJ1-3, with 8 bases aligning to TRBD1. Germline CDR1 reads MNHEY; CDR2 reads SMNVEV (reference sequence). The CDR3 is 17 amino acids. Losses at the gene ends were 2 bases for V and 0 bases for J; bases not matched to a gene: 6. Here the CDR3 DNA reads TGTGCCAGCAGTTTAGGACAGGGCAAATTCTCTGGAAACACCATATATTTT. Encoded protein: CASSLGQGKFSGNTIYF.

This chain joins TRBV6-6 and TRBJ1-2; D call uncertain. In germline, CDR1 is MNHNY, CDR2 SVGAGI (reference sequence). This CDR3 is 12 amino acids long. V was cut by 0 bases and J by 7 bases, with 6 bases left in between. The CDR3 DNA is TGTGCCAGCAGTTACTCGGTAGTTGGCTACACCTTC. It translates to CASSYSVVGYTF.

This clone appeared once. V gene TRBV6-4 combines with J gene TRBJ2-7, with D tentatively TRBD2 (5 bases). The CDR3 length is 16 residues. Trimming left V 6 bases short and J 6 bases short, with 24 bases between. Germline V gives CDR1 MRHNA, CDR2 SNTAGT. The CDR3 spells CASSAPDCRPECEQYF. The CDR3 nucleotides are TGTGCCAGCAGCGCCCCGGACTGCCGCCCGGAATGCGAGCAGTACTTC.

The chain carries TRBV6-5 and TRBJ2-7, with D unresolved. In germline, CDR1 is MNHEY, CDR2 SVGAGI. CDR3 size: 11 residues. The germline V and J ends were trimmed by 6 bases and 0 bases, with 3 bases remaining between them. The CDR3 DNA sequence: TGTGCCAGCAGGAGCTCCTACGAGCAGTACTTC. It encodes CASRSSYEQYF.

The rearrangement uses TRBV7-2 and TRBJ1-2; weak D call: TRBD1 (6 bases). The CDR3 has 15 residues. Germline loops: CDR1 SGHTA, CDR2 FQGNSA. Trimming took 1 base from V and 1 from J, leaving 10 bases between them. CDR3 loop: CASSLVQGINYGYTF. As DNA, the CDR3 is TGTGCCAGCAGCTTAGTTCAGGGGATTAACTATGGCTACACCTTC.

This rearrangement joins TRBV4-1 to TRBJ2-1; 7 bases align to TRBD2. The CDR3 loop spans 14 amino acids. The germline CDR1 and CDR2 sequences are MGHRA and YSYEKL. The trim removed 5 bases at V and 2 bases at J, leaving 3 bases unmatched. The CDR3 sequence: CASSALAPYNEQFF. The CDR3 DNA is TGCGCCAGCAGCGCACTAGCGCCCTACAATGAGCAGTTCTTC.

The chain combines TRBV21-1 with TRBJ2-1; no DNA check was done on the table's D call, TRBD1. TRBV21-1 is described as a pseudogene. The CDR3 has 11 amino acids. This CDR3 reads CASRNSSQEFF. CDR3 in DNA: TGTGCCAGCAGAAACTCGTCACAGGAGTTCTTC.